The clone carrying this T cell receptor beta chain came up many times. What it binds is unknown. This entry is derived from a study of regulatory T cells in long-lasting Graves disease. This CDR3 is built from 14 residues. Trimming took off 6 bases at V and 0 bases at J, with 11 bases between the two ends. CDR1 is DFQATT, CDR2 SNEGSKA, per germline (reference sequence). Broader study findings: The study found TRBV28, TRBJ1-2 and TRBJ2-5 favored in persistent disease.

For TCR beta, libraries came from iRepertoire HTBI primers and Arm-PCR of CDR3 regions. MiXCR was run by TCRdb on the multiplex PCR reads, yielding one entry per CDR3 protein. The sample contains fewer than 650,000 distinct CDR3 sequences, roughly 15% of which appear only once. Time point here: newly diagnosed GD, antithyroid drugs for less than 3 months. Making the TCR library involved RNA that had been extracted from PBMCs. The same sample was also used in a study of T cells in Graves' hyperthyroidism and ophthalmopathy. From that report: First-round RT-PCR targeting the TCR CDR3 was performed with the HTBI primer set.

The sample was peripheral blood mononuclear cells (PBMCs), taken at new diagnosis, from a patient treated with antithyroid drugs. The source is a woman younger than 45 with Graves disease. The chain is built from TRBV20-1 and TRBJ2-2, with no clear D. CDR3 in amino acids: CSAKTVSNTGELFF. CDR3 coding DNA: TGCAGTGCCAAGACGGTTTCGAACACCGGGGAGCTGTTTTTT.